This TCR beta chain was documented in a study of technical replicates of blood from a few donors. The CDR3 length is 15 residues. V gave up 6 bases and J gave up 2 bases, with 15 bases separating them. Germline V gene sequence: CDR1 LNHDA, CDR2 SQIVND (reference sequence). Clones were sequenced by immunoSEQ multiplex PCR, and TCRdb holds only the in-frame ones, with some missing. There are about 84,000 clones in the sample; 97% occur only once, and more than 0.15% lies in the top ten. The clonotype comes from a human donor in good health. This chain uses TRBV19 with TRBJ2-3, with D perhaps TRBD2 (5 bases). The sequenced sample consisted of T cells isolated from PBMCs. CDR3 bases: TGTGCCAGTAGGGACTTTCGCAGGCCCACAGATACGCAGTATTTT. Encoded protein: CASRDFRRPTDTQYF.